This T cell receptor (beta chain) was sequenced for a study of cytomegalovirus exposure and HLA in healthy donors. Broader study findings: Researchers reported in a later analysis that a missense DCLRE1C variant was tied to TCR beta V- and J-gene trimming.

Of note for this clone: Antigen: not known.

PCR was performed using 60 Vbeta and 13 Jbeta primers. Repertoires were generated with immunoSEQ multiplex PCR, while TCRdb's copy carries only in-frame clones and drops some. The sample spans tens of thousands of clones; the ten largest clones claim 15%. The germline CDR1 and CDR2 sequences are MGHRA and YSYEKL. V shed 4 bases and J shed 5 bases, with 17 bases lying between them. The CDR3 consists of 15 residues. This chain joins TRBV4-1 and TRBJ2-5, with D hard to call. The specimen was PBMCs. This TCR was sampled from a man over 45 in good health and CMV-seropositive. The CDR3 reads CASSPNRAYGETQYF. CDR3 DNA sequence: TGCGCCAGCAGCCCCAACCGCGCATACGGGGAGACCCAGTACTTC.